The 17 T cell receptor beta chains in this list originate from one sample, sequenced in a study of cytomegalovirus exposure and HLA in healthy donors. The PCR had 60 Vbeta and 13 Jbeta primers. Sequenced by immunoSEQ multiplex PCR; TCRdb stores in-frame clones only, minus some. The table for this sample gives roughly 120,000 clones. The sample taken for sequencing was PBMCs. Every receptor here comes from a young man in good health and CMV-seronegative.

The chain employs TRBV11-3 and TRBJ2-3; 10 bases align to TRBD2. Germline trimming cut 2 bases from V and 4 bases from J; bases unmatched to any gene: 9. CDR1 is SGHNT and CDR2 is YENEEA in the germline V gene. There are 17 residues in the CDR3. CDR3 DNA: TGTGCCAGCAGCTTAAGAACGGTAGCGGGAGGAGCAGATACGCAGTATTTT. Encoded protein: CASSLRTVAGGADTQYF.

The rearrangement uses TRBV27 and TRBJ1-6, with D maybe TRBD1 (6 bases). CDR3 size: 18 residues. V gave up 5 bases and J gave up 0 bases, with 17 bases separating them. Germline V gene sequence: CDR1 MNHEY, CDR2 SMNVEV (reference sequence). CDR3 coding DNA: TGTGCCAGCAGTCCACGGGACATCGGAAGCTCCTATAATTCACCCCTCCACTTT. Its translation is CASSPRDIGSSYNSPLHF.

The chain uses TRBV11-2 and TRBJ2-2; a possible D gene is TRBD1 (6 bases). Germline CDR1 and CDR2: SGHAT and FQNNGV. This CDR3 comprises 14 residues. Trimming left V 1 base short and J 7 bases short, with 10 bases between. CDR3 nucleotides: TGTGCCAGCAGCTTAGGACAGGCTGGCGGGGAGCTGTTTTTT. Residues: CASSLGQAGGELFF.

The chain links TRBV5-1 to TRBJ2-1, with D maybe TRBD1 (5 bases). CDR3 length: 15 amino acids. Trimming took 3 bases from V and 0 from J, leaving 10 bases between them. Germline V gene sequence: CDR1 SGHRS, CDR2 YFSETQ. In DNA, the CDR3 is TGCGCCAGCAGCTCGGACACAAACTCCTACAATGAGCAGTTCTTC. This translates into CASSSDTNSYNEQFF. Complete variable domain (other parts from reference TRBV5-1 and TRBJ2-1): KAGVTQTPRYLIKTRGQQVTLSCSPISGHRSVSWYQQTPGQGLQFLFEYFSETQRNKGNFPGRFSGRQFSNSRSEMNVSTLELGDSALYLCASSSDTNSYNEQFFGPGTRLTVL.

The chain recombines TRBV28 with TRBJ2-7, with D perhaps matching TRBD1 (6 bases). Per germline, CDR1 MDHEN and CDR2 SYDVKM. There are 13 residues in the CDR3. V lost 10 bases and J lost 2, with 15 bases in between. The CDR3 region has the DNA TGTGCCATCCAGGGACAACCTACCTACGAGCAGTACTTC. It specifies CAIQGQPTYEQYF.

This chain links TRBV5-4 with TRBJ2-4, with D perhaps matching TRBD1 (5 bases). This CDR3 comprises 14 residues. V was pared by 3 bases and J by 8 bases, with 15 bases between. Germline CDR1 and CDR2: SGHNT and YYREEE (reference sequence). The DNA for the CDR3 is TGTGCCAGCAGCTCGCGACAAGGGGTGGACATTCAGTACTTC. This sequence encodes CASSSRQGVDIQYF.

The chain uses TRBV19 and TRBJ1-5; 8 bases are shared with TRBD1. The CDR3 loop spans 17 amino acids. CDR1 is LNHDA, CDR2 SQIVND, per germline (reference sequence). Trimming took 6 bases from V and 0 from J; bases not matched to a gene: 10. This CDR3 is CASSLDRDLTSNQPQHF. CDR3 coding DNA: TGTGCCAGTAGCTTGGACAGGGACCTAACTAGCAATCAGCCCCAGCATTTT.

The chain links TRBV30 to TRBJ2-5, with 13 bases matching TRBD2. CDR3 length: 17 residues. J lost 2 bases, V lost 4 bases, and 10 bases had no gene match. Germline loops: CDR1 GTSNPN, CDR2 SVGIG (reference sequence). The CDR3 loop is CAWTRLAGGFLQETQYF. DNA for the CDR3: TGTGCCTGGACTCGACTAGCGGGGGGATTCCTTCAAGAGACCCAGTACTTC.

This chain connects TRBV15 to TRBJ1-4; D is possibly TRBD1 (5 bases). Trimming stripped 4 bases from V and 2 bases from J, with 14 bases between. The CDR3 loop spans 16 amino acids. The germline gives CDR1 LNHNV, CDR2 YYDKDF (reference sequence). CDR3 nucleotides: TGTGCCACCAGCACCTATTCGGGGGGTACTAATGAAAAACTGTTTTTT. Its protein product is CATSTYSGGTNEKLFF.

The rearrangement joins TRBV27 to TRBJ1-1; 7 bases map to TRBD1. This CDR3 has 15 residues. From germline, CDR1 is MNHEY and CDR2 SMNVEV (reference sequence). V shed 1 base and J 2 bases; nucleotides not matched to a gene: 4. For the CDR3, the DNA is TGTGCCAGCAGTTTATTTGGACAGGCAAACACTGAAGCTTTCTTT. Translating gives CASSLFGQANTEAFF.

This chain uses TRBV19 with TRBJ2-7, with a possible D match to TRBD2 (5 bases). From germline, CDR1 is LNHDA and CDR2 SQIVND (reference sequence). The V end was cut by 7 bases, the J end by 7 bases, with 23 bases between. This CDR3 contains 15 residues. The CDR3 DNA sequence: TGTGCCAGTACCGATCCCCAGACGCGATCGGGGGAGCAGTACTTC. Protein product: CASTDPQTRSGEQYF.

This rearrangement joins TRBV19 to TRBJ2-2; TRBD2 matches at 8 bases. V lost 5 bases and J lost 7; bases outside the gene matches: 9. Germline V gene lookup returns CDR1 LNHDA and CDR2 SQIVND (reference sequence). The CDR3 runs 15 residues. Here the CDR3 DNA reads TGTGCCAGTAGTCCGGGGGGGGTCTACGGCGGGGAGCTGTTTTTT. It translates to CASSPGGVYGGELFF.

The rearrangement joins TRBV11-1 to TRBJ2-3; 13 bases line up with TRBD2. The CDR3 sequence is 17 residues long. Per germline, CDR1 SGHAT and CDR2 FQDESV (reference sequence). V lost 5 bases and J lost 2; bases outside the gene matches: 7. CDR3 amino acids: CASSPQGLAGHTDTQYF. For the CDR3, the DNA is TGTGCCAGCAGCCCACAGGGACTAGCGGGGCACACAGATACGCAGTATTTT. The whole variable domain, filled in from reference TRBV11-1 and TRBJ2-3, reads EAEVAQSPRYKITEKSQAVAFWCDPISGHATLYWYRQILGQGPELLVQFQDESVVDDSQLPKDRFSAERLKGVDSTLKIQPAELGDSAMYLCASSPQGLAGHTDTQYFGPGTRLTVL.

Written as DNA, the CDR3 is TGTGCCAGCAGCCAGGGACAGGGCACCGGGGGCTACACCTTC. Translating it yields CASSQGQGTGGYTF. The genes are TRBV7-6 and TRBJ1-2, with TRBD1 matching over 9 bases. Per germline, CDR1 SGHVS and CDR2 FNYEAQ. The ends lost 5 bases at V and 8 bases at J; junction bases unmatched: 9. The CDR3 runs to 14 residues.

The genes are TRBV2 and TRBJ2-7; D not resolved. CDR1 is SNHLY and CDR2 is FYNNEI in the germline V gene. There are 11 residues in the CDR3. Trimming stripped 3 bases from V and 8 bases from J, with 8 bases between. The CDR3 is CASSDPNQQYF. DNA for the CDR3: TGTGCCAGCAGTGACCCTAACCAGCAGTACTTC. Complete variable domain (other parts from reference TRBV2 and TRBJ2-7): EPEVTQTPSHQVTQMGQEVILRCVPISNHLYFYWYRQILGQKVEFLVSFYNNEISEKSEIFDDQFSVERPDGSNFTLKIRSTKLEDSAMYFCASSDPNQQYFGPGTRLTVT.

DNA for the CDR3: TGTGCCAGAAGCTCCCCCTCGCGGTATGGCTACACCTTC. Translated: CARSSPSRYGYTF. This chain joins TRBV7-5 and TRBJ1-2. TRBV7-5 is termed a pseudogene. CDR3 size: 13 residues.

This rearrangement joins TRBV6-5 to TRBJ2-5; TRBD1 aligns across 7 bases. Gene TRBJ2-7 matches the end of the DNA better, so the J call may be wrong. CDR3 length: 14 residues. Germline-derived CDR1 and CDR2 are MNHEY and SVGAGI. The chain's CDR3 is CASSQNRGVYEQYF. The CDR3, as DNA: TGTGCCAGCAGCCAGAACAGGGGAGTATACGAGCAGTACTTC.